This T cell receptor (gamma chain) originates from a study of γδ T cells in repeated Plasmodium falciparum infection. The CDR3 has 11 amino acids. The ends lost 5 bases at V and 8 bases at J; junction bases unmatched: 6. Germline CDR1 is EGSTGY and CDR2 is YDSYTSSV. TCRdb reanalyzed the multiplex PCR reads using CATT. The table records 25,000 to 35,000 gamma-chain clones, almost 1.5% of them present only once. Gammadelta T cells were flow-sorted from PBMC into Vgamma9/Vdelta2+ and Vdelta2-negative populations for bulk analysis. Of note for this clone: The mismatch at residue 5 between this DNA's translation and the TCRdb protein of a much larger clone likely reflects a read error; the protein shown is translated from the DNA.

The origin of this receptor is a pool of human donors (malaria-infected and uninfected, not separated). Sequenced: gamma-delta T cells from blood. The chain uses TRGV4 and TRGJ1 or TRGJ2. No J gene was available from TCRdb, and it was assigned here by a germline match of the DNA. CDR3 nucleotides: TGTGCCACCTGGGGTGACCATAAGAAACTCTTT. This codes for CATWGDHKKLF.